This TCR beta chain came from a study of blood T cell repertoires in COVID-19 (dated by TCRdb to the early 2020s). A note on the overall study: The collaborator samples originated in the United States, Italy and Spain and spanned the acute and convalescent phases of COVID-19. The prospective study material was composed of cDNA or gDNA derived from T cells, B-cell-depleted T cells, or PBMCs. The dataset comprised deeply sampled blood TCRbeta repertoires from subjects exposed to, actively infected with, or recovered from COVID-19. The repertoires were released in a freely available public database meant as a resource for research on the immune response to SARS-CoV-2. The samples were drawn from the first 160 participants of the ongoing ImmuneRACE study and from 1,254 subjects provided by 6 global collaborators. The sample metadata nearly always contained a de-identified subject ID, COVID-19 status, age in years and sex. Where available, HLA class I and class II types were obtained from metadata supplied by the sample provider rather than from assay-based typing. On the study overall, not on this receptor specifically: Clinical and demographic metadata were provided uncurated, with the amount varying by source and participant.

The immunoSEQ Assay, a bias-controlled multiplex PCR, was used to amplify TCRbeta CDR3 regions from genomic DNA. The study's processing was this. The number of nucleated cells in each sample was estimated by amplification of reference gene primers within the assay. To quantify the absolute abundance of each unique TCRbeta CDR3 rearrangement, sequence reads were collapsed and filtered. For each sample, productive Simpson clonality was calculated as the square root of Simpson's diversity index across productive rearrangements. TCRdb took over this immuneACCESS table, retaining in-frame rearrangements with V and J assigned. Such tables are incomplete; in checked studies, under half of the missing clones stem from an unresolved V gene, and the remainder is unexplained. That table gives V, J and clone size, and the DNA gave D and trimming. The sample profile shows some 57,000 clones; 85% to 90% of them were found once. Of the sample, approximately 0.93% falls within the top ten clones.

Collaborating institutions collected whole blood in K2EDTA tubes following their own protocols. For TCRbeta analysis, collaborator samples were shipped as frozen whole blood, as isolated PBMCs, or as DNA extracted from either sample type. With regard to this clone: Its antigen is unknown. No base qualities exist here, and no much larger clone lies one base off it.

From its cysteine to its phenylalanine, the CDR3 spans 16 amino acids. Just CDR3 DNA is preserved here, 48 bases in frame from base 1. Trimming at the junction amounts to 1 base on V and 3 bases on J, and the germline ends lie 10 bases apart. CDR1 and CDR2 are read off the germline V gene as SGHVS and FNYEAQ. Source material: peripheral blood. In this chain, TRBV7-6 is recombined with TRBJ1-6; the D gene remains uncertain. The receptor's source is a man aged 65-85 years with acute or convalescent COVID-19. The nucleotide sequence reads as follows: TGTGCCAGCAGCTTAGAAGCAACGATCTATAATTCACCCCTCCACTTT. Its coded protein is CASSLEATIYNSPLHF.